This T cell receptor beta chain was captured by sequencing in a study of prognosis after radiotherapy for stage I lung cancer. The overall study: There were a few patients who developed distant metastases (median roughly seven months) after radiotherapy, while roughly 15 showed no significant progression. Study findings and constraints: Differences in TRBV and TRBJ gene usage were reportedly observed between patients with and without metastases.

About this clonotype: The antigen remains unidentified.

This CDR3 is built from 13 residues. The V end lost 7 bases, the J end lost 0 bases, and 5 bases lay between the germline ends. Per germline, CDR1 SGDLS and CDR2 YYNGEE. The TCR beta CDR3 region was amplified from genomic DNA, with two rounds of multiplex PCR being used for the amplification. Every TRBV and TRBJ gene had its own specific primer in first-round PCR. Using its own MiXCR run on the multiplex PCR reads, TCRdb lists one record per CDR3 protein. Among around 28,000 distinct CDR3 sequences listed, 40% to 60% were seen once. The patients, who had no history of other malignancies and had received no prior chemotherapy or radiotherapy, were all found to be node-negative on CT and PET/CT.

Material: PBMCs, obtained before or after stereotactic body radiation therapy (not recorded which). The chain carries TRBV9 and TRBJ2-6; D gene uncertain. This clonotype was obtained from a donor of 50 years or more with non-small cell lung cancer. The CDR3 coding sequence is TGTGCCAGCCATCTCTCTGGGGCCAACGTCCTGACTTTC. Translating gives CASHLSGANVLTF. The variable domain in full, completed from reference TRBV9 and TRBJ2-6, reads DSGVTQTPKHLITATGQRVTLRCSPRSGDLSVYWYQQSLDQGLQFLIQYYNGEERAKGNILERFSAQQFPDLHSELNLSSLELGDSALYFCASHLSGANVLTFGAGSRLTVL.